A few counts support the clone carrying this T cell receptor beta chain. Time point indicated: sample taken at primary tumor resection. The donors comprised about 69 untreated early-stage non-small cell lung cancer patients. The input material, whole RNA from tumor, nontumor lung or frozen PBMC, was sequenced unsorted. This specimen belongs to a study of spatial heterogeneity in lung cancer. From germline, CDR1 is LNHNV and CDR2 YYDKDF (reference sequence). V was cut by 6 bases and J by 5 bases, with 4 bases left in between. CDR3 length equals 11 residues. A single record per CDR3 protein comes from TCRdb applying MiXCR to the 5' RACE reads. This sample has tens of thousands of distinct CDR3 sequences, with roughly an eighth found just once.

This specimen consisted of PBMCs, obtained at surgery. V gene TRBV15 combines with J gene TRBJ1-4, with D hard to call. This clonotype originated in a male donor with early-stage non-small cell lung cancer. The CDR3 here is CATRSNEKLFF. CDR3 DNA sequence: TGTGCCACCAGGTCGAATGAAAAACTGTTTTTT.